This T cell receptor beta chain stems from a study of shared T cell receptors in the human thymus. Sequencing was performed with immunoSEQ multiplex PCR; in TCRdb, only in-frame clones are kept and a portion is missing. The sample carries under 700,000 clones, about four fifths recorded once. The same specimen was also included in a second study, on human thymus T cells.

This sequence originates from a boy less than two years old with a congenital heart defect. Sequenced sample: thymocytes.

The chain's CDR3 is CASGLAIQGSDGYTF. CDR3 nucleotide sequence: TGTGCTAGTGGTTTGGCGATACAGGGGTCGGATGGCTACACCTTC. The chain uses TRBV12-5 and TRBJ1-2, with TRBD1 matching over 7 bases. This CDR3 contains 15 residues. The germline V gene has CDR1 LGHNT and CDR2 FRNRAP. With 1 base clipped from V and 6 bases from J, the junction kept 8 bases outside the gene matches. Based on the CDR3 plus reference TRBV12-5 and TRBJ1-2, the full variable domain is DARVTQTPRHKVTEMGQEVTMRCQPILGHNTVFWYRQTMMQGLELLAYFRNRAPLDDSGMPKDRFSAEMPDATLATLKIQPSEPRDSAVYFCASGLAIQGSDGYTFGSGTRLTVV.